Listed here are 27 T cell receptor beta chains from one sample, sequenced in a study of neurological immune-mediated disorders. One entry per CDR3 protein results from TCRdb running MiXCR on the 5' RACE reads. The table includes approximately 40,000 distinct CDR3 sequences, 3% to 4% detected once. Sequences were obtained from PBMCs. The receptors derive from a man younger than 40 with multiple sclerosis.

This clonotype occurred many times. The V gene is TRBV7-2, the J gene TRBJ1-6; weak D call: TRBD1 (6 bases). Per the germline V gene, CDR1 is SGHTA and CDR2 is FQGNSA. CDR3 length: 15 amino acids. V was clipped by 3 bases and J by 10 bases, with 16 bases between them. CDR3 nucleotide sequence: TGTGCCAGCAGCTTTCTTTCATCAGGGGAATCACCCCTCCACTTT. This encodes CASSFLSSGESPLHF. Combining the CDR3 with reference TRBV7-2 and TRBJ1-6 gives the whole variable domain GAGVSQSPSNKVTEKGKDVELRCDPISGHTALYWYRQSLGQGLEFLIYFQGNSAPDKSGLPSDRFSAERTGGSVSTLTIQRTQQEDSAVYLCASSFLSSGESPLHFGNGTRLTVT.

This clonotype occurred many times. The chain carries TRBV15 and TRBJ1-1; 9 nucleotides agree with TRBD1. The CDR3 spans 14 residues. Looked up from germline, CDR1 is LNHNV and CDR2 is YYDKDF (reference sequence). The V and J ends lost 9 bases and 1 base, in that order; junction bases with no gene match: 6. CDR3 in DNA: TGTGCCACTGTGACGGGACAGGGGAACACTGAAGCTTTCTTT. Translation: CATVTGQGNTEAFF.

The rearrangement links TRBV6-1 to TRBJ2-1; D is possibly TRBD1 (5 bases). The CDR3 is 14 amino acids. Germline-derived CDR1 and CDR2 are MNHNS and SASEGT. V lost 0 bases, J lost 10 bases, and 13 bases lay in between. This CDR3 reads CASSEAYGAGEQFF. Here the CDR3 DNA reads TGTGCCAGCAGTGAAGCGTATGGGGCAGGGGAGCAGTTCTTC.

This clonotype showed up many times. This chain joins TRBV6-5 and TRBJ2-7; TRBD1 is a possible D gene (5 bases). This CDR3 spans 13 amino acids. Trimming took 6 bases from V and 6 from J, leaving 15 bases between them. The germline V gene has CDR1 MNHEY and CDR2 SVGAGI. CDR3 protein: CASSSRVSGEQYF. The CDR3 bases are TGTGCCAGCAGCTCCAGGGTGTCGGGCGAGCAGTACTTC.

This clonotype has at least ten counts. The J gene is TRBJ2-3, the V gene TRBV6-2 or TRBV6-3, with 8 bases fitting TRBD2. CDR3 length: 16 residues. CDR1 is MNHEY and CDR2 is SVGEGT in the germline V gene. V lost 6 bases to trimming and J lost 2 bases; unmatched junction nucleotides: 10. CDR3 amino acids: CASRVAGGSFTDTQYF. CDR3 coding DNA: TGTGCCAGCAGAGTGGCGGGGGGCTCCTTCACAGATACGCAGTATTTT.

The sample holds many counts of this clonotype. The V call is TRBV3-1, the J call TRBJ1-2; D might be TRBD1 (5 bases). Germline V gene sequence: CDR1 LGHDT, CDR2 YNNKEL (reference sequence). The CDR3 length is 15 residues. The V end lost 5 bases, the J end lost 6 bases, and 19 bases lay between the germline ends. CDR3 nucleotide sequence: TGTGCCAGCAGCTTTTTCGGAGTAGGGGCTGATGGCTACACCTTC. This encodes CASSFFGVGADGYTF. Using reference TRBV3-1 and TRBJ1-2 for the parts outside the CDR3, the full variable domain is DTAVSQTPKYLVTQMGNDKSIKCEQNLGHDTMYWYKQDSKKFLKIMFSYNNKELIINETVPNRFSPKSPDKAHLNLHINSLELGDSAVYFCASSFFGVGADGYTFGSGTRLTVV.

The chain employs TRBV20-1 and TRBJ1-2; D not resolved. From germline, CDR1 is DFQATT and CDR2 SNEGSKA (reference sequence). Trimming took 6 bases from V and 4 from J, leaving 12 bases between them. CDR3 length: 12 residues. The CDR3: CSAPPNPYGYTF. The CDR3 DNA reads TGCAGTGCCCCGCCTAACCCCTATGGCTACACCTTC.

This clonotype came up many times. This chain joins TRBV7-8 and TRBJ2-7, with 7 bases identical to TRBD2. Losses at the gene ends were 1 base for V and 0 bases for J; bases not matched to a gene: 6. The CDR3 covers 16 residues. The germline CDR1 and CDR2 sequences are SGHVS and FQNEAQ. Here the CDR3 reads CASSLGGGGLSYEQYF. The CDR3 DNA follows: TGTGCCAGCAGCTTAGGAGGCGGGGGACTCTCCTACGAGCAGTACTTC.

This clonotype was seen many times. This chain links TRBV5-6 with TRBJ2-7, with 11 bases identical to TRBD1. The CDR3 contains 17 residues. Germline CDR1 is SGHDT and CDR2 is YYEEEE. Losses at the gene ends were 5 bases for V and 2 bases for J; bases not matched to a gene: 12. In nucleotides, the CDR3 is TGTGCCAGCAGTTCTCAATCGGGACAGGGGGGGACCTACGAGCAGTACTTC. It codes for CASSSQSGQGGTYEQYF.

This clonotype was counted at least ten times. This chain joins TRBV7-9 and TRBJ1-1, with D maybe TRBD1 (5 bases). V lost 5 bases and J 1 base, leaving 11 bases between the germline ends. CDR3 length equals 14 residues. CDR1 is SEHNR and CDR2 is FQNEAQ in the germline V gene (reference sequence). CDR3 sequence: CASSMPGQNTEAFF. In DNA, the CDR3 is TGTGCCAGCAGCATGCCGGGGCAGAACACTGAAGCTTTCTTT.

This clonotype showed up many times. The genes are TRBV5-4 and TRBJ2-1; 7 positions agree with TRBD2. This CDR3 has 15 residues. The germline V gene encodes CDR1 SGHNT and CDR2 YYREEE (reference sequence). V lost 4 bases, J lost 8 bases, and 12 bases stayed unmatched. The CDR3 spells CASSLPVRGGHEQFF. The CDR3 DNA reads TGTGCCAGCAGCCTGCCCGTGCGCGGGGGTCATGAGCAGTTCTTC. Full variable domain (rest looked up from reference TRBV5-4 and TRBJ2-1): ETGVTQSPTHLIKTRGQQVTLRCSSQSGHNTVSWYQQALGQGPQFIFQYYREEENGRGNFPPRFSGLQFPNYSSELNVNALELDDSALYLCASSLPVRGGHEQFFGPGTRLTVL.

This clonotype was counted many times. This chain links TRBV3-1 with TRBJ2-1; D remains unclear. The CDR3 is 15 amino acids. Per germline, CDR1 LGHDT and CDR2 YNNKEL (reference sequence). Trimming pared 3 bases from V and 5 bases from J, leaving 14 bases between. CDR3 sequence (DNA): TGTGCCAGCAGCCACCGAGGAACTCGAAACAATGAGCAGTTCTTC. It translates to CASSHRGTRNNEQFF.

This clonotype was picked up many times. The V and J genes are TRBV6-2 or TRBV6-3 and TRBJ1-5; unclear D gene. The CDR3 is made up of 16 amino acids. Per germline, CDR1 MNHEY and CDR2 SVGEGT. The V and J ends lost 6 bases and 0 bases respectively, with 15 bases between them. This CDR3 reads CASRHQIAASNQPQHF. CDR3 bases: TGTGCCAGCAGGCACCAGATTGCAGCTAGCAATCAGCCCCAGCATTTT.

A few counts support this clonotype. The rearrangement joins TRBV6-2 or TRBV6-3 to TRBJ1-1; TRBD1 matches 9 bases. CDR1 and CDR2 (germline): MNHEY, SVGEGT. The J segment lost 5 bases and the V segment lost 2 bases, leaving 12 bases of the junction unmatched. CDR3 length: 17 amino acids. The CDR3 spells CASSYPAPGQGRTEAFF. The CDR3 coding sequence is TGTGCCAGCAGTTACCCAGCACCGGGACAGGGTCGGACTGAAGCTTTCTTT.

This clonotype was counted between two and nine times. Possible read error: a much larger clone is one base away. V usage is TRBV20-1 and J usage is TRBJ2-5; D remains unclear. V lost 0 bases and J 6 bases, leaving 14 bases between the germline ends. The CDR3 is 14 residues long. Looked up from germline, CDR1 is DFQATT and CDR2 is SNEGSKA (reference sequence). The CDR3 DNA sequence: TGCAGTGCTAGAGATACCGGAAAGAGACAGACCCAGTACTTC. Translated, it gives CSARDTGKRQTQYF.

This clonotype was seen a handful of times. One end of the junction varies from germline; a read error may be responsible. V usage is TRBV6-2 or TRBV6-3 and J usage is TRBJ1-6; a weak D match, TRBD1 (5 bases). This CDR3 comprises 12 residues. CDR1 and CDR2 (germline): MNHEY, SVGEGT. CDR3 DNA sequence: TGTGCCAGCAGAACAGGTGATTCACCCCTCAACTTT. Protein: CASRTGDSPLNF.

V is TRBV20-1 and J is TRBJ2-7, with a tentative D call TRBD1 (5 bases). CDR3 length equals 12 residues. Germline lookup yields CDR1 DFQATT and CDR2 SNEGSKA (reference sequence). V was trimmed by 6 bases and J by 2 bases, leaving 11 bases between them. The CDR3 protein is CSAWGTAYEQYF. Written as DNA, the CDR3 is TGCAGTGCCTGGGGCACAGCCTACGAGCAGTACTTC.

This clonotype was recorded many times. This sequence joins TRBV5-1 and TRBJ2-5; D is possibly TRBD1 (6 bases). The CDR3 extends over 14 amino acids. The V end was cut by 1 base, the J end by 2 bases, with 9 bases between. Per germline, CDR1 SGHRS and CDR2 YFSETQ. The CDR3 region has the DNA TGCGCCAGCAGCTTGTTGACAGGTCAAGAGACCCAGTACTTC. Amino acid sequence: CASSLLTGQETQYF.

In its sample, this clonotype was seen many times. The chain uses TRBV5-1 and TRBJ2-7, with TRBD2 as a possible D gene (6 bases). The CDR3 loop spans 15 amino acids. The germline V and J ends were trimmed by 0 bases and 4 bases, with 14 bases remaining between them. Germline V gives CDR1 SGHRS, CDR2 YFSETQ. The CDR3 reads CASSLVQGGGYEQYF. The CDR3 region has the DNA TGCGCCAGCAGCTTGGTCCAGGGAGGAGGATACGAGCAGTACTTC.

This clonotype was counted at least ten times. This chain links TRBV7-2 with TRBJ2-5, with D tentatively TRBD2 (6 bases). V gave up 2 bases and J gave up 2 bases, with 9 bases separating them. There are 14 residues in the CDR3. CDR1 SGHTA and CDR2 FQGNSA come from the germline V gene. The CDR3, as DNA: TGTGCCAGCAGCTTAAATGGGGGGCAAGAGACCCAGTACTTC. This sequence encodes CASSLNGGQETQYF.

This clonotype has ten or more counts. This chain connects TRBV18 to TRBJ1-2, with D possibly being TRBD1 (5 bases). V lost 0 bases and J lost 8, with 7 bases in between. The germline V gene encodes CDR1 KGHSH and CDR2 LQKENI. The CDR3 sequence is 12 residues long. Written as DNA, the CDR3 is TGTGCCAGCTCACCACCGGAGGGGGGCTACACCTTC. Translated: CASSPPEGGYTF.

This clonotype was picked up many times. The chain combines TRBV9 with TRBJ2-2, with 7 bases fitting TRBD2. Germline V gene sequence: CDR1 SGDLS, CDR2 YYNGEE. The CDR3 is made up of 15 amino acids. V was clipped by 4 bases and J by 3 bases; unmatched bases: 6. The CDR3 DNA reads TGTGCCAGCAGCCTAACCAGCGGGGACACCGGGGAGCTGTTTTTT. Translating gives CASSLTSGDTGELFF.

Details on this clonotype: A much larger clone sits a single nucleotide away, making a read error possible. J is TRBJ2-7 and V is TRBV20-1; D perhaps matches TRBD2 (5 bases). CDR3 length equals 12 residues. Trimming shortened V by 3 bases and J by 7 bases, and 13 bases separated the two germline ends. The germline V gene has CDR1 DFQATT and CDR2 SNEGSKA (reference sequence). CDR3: CSASSHSGEQYF. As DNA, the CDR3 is TGCAGTGCTAGTAGCCATTCGGGGGAGCAGTACTTC.

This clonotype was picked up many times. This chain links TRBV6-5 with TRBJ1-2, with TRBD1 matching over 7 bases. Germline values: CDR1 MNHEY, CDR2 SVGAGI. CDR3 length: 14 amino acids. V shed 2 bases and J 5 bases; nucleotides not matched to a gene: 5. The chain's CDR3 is CASSYDRDGYGYTF. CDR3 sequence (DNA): TGTGCCAGCAGTTACGACAGGGATGGTTATGGCTACACCTTC.

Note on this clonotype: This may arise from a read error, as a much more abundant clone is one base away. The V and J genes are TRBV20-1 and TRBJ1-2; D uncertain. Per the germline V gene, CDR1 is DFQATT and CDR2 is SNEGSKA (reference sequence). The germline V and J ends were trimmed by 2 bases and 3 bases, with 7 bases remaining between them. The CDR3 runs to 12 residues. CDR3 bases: TGCAGTGCTAGAAGAAGGCACTATGGCTACACCTTC. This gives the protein CSARRRHYGYTF.

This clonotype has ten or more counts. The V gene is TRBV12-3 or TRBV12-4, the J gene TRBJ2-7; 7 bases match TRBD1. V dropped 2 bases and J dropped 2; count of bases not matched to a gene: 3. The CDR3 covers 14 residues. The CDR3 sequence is CASSLQGQTYEQYF. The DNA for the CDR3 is TGTGCCAGCAGTTTACAGGGACAGACCTACGAGCAGTACTTC.

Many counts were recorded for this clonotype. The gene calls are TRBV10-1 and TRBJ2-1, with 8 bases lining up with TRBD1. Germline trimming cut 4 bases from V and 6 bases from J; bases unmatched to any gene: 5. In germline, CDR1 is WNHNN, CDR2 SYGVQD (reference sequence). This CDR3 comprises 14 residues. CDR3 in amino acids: CASSAGQVLNEQFF. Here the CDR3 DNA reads TGCGCCAGCAGTGCGGGACAGGTACTCAATGAGCAGTTCTTC.